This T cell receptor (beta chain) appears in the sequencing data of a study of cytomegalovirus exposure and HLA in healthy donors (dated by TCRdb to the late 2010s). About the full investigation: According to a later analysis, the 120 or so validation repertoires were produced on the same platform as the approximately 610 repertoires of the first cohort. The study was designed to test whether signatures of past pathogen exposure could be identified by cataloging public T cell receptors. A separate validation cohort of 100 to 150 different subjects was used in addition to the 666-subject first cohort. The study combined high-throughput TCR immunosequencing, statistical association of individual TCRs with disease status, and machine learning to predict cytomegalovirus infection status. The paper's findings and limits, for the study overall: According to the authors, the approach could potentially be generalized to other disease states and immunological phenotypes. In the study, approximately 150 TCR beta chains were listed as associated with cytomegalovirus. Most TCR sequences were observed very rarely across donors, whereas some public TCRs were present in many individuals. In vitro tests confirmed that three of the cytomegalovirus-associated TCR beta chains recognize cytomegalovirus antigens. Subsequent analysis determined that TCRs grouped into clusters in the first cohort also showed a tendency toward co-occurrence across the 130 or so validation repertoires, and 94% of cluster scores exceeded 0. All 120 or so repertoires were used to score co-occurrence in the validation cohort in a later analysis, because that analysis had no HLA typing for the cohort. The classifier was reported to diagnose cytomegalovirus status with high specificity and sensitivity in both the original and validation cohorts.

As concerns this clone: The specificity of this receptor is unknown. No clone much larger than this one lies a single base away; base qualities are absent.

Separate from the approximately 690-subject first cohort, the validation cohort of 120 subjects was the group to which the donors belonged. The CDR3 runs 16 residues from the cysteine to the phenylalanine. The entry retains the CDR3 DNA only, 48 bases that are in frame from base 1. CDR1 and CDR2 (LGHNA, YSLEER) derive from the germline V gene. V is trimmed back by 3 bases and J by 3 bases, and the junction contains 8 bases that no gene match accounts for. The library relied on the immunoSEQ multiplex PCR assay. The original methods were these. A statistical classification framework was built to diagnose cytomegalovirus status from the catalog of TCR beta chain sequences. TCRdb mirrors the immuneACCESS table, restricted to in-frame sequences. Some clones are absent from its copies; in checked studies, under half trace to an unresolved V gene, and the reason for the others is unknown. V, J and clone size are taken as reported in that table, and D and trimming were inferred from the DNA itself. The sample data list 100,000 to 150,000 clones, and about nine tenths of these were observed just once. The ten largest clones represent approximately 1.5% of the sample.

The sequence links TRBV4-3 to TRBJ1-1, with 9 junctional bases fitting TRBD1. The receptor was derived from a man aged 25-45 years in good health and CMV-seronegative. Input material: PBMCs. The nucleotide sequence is TGCGCCAGCAGCCATGACAGGGGGGGAGGCGACACTGAAGCTTTCTTT. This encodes CASSHDRGGGDTEAFF.